The clone carrying this T cell receptor beta chain has just a few counts. Its antigen remains unknown. The time point denotes: patch test 1, 2 weeks after DPC sensitization. The treatment: therapeutic diphenylcyclopropenone sensitization with weekly scalp DPC. The study drew its donors from alopecia patients who were 18 to 70 years old and suitable for DPC. This entry comes from a study of human T cells and chemical hapten exposure. General study findings and limits: Positive correlation was observed between PT1 expanded TCR counts and patch test score.

Germline CDR1 is LNHNV and CDR2 is YYDKDF (reference sequence). The CDR3 spans 14 residues. The V and J ends lost 3 bases and 5 bases, in that order; junction bases with no gene match: 7. Single cDNA molecules in the library carried unique molecular identifiers attached during preparation. In the authors' workflow: Counting gave a median of approximately 96,000 TCRs per sample, with values ranging from roughly 20,000 to 700,000. TCRdb independently ran MiXCR on the RACE reads; one entry per CDR3 protein. The V and J calls follow TCRdb's processing rather than the paper's. The sample records some 380,000 distinct CDR3 sequences, roughly 5% being singletons.

This clonotype originated in a woman in her forties or fifties with alopecia areata. Some clones in this sample may be carry-over from other donors' samples. Sequencing used whole blood, obtained in connection with sensitization to the hapten diphenylcyclopropenone (DPC). V is TRBV15 and J is TRBJ2-7; 7 nucleotides align to TRBD1. The CDR3 nucleotides read TGTGCCACCAGCAGTCCAGACAGGGACCACGAGCAGTACTTC. Translation: CATSSPDRDHEQYF. Based on the CDR3 plus reference TRBV15 and TRBJ2-7, the full variable domain is DAMVIQNPRYQVTQFGKPVTLSCSQTLNHNVMYWYQQKSSQAPKLLFHYYDKDFNNEADTPDNFQSRRPNTSFCFLDIRSPGLGDTAMYLCATSSPDRDHEQYFGPGTRLTVT.